What follows are 28 T cell receptor beta chains derived from one specimen sequenced in a study of response to subunit inactivated influenza vaccine. TCRdb reprocessed the RT-PCR reads with MiXCR, giving one entry per CDR3 protein. The table records 650,000 or so distinct CDR3 sequences, less than 15% of them present only once. The input for sequencing was PBMCs from blood, taken less than 15 days before vaccination. The receptors stem from a man between 45 and 60 years old who received an inactivated influenza vaccine.

This chain links TRBV5-1 with TRBJ1-1, with D perhaps matching TRBD1 (6 bases). CDR3 size: 14 residues. Germline V gives CDR1 SGHRS, CDR2 YFSETQ. The V end was cut by 6 bases, the J end by 3 bases, with 15 bases between. The CDR3 DNA is TGCGCCAGCACTCTGGGGGCCGGGGACACTGAAGCTTTCTTT. Amino acid sequence: CASTLGAGDTEAFF.

The table lists this clonotype with a few counts. The chain carries TRBV7-8 and TRBJ2-1; 8 nucleotides line up with TRBD2. V shed 5 bases, J shed 14 bases, and the junction held 20 bases outside the gene matches. The CDR3 contains 16 residues. Looked up from germline, CDR1 is SGHVS and CDR2 is FQNEAQ. CDR3 loop: CASSPGNSGVPAVKFF. As DNA, the CDR3 is TGTGCCAGCAGCCCAGGGAATAGCGGGGTCCCCGCGGTGAAGTTCTTC.

This clonotype was seen a handful of times. V and J are TRBV4-3 and TRBJ1-2; 8 bases agree with TRBD1. Germline V gene lookup returns CDR1 LGHNA and CDR2 YSLEER. V lost 3 bases and J lost 8; bases outside the gene matches: 14. The CDR3 totals 16 residues. The CDR3 nucleotides read TGCGCCAGCAGCCACTCCGGGTCCACAGGGGGTAGAGGCTACACCTTC. Translation gives CASSHSGSTGGRGYTF.

This rearrangement joins TRBV7-9 to TRBJ2-7; D gene ambiguous. Germline loops: CDR1 SEHNR, CDR2 FQNEAQ (reference sequence). Trimming removed 1 base from V and 9 bases from J, with 10 bases in between. The CDR3 consists of 12 residues. The CDR3 sequence: CASSLENSGQYF. The DNA of the CDR3 is TGTGCCAGCAGCTTAGAAAATTCCGGGCAGTACTTC.

The chain couples TRBV12-3 or TRBV12-4 to TRBJ2-1; D is uncertain. Trimming removed 1 base at V and 7 bases at J, with 8 bases between. This CDR3 region has 13 residues. Here the CDR3 reads CASSLVPPNEQFF. CDR3 bases: TGTGCCAGCAGTTTAGTGCCTCCGAATGAGCAGTTCTTC.

The J gene is TRBJ2-7, the V gene TRBV20-1, with 9 bases lining up with TRBD2. This CDR3 spans 16 amino acids. Unmatched junction bases numbered 10, after V lost 2 bases and J lost 2 bases. CDR1 DFQATT and CDR2 SNEGSKA come from the germline V gene (reference sequence). The CDR3 is CSARSYSGGTTYEQYF. The CDR3 nucleotides read TGCAGTGCTAGATCCTATAGCGGGGGAACGACCTACGAGCAGTACTTC.

The gene calls are TRBV5-6 and TRBJ2-1, with no clear D. This CDR3 region has 12 residues. The germline gives CDR1 SGHDT, CDR2 YYEEEE. Trimming removed 2 bases at V and 9 bases at J, with 9 bases between. Here the CDR3 reads CASSFLSPEQFF. The CDR3 DNA reads TGTGCCAGCAGCTTCCTATCACCTGAGCAGTTCTTC.

The sample holds many counts of this clonotype. CDR3 nucleotide sequence: TGTGCCAGCAGTCAGGACCAATACTCCTACAATGAGCAGTTCTTC. This gives the protein CASSQDQYSYNEQFF. V and J are TRBV27 and TRBJ2-1; D is unresolved. Germline CDR1 reads MNHEY; CDR2 reads SMNVEV (reference sequence). The CDR3 contains 15 residues. Trimming removed 5 bases from V and 0 bases from J, with 11 bases in between.

This clonotype was seen at least ten times. The chain combines TRBV6-5 with TRBJ1-1; D gene unclear. The CDR3 totals 11 residues. With 6 bases removed from V and 5 bases from J, the gap between germline ends came to 7 bases. The germline gives CDR1 MNHEY, CDR2 SVGAGI. CDR3 protein: CASRHGTEAFF. CDR3 in DNA: TGTGCCAGCAGGCACGGGACTGAAGCTTTCTTT.

In this sample, this clonotype turned up a few times. The chain recombines TRBV5-1 with TRBJ1-1; D gene ambiguous. This CDR3 comprises 15 residues. Germline V gene data show CDR1 as SGHRS and CDR2 as YFSETQ. V was shortened by 2 bases and J by 1 base, with 12 bases between the two germline ends. The CDR3 loop reads CASSLIFLGNTEAFF. DNA for the CDR3: TGCGCCAGCAGCTTAATATTCCTGGGGAACACTGAAGCTTTCTTT.

The sample holds many counts of this clonotype. The chain combines TRBV2 with TRBJ1-5; D gene ambiguous. Germline assignment: CDR1 SNHLY and CDR2 FYNNEI. The ends were cut back, 5 bases at V and 1 base at J, with 15 bases in the middle. The CDR3 spans 16 residues. CDR3 coding DNA: TGTGCCAGCAGTCAGACCGGGAAAGCAAGCAATCAGCCCCAGCATTTT. It specifies CASSQTGKASNQPQHF.

This clonotype has only a few counts. V is TRBV20-1 and J is TRBJ2-1; perhaps TRBD2 as D (5 bases). V dropped 0 bases and J dropped 2 bases, with 8 bases sitting between them. The germline CDR1 and CDR2 sequences are DFQATT and SNEGSKA (reference sequence). The CDR3 runs to 14 residues. The CDR3 DNA is TGCAGTGCTAGAGACCGGGAAGCCTACAATGAGCAGTTCTTC. Translation: CSARDREAYNEQFF.

V usage is TRBV2 and J usage is TRBJ1-5; TRBD1 matches at 7 bases. The CDR3 is 17 residues long. The ends lost 8 bases at V and 1 base at J; junction bases unmatched: 14. In germline, CDR1 is SNHLY, CDR2 FYNNEI. The DNA of the CDR3 is TGTGCCAGCGGTGGGGACAGAGAAAAGGGGAGCAATCAGCCCCAGCATTTT. This translates into CASGGDREKGSNQPQHF.

This clonotype has a handful of counts. V usage is TRBV5-1 and J usage is TRBJ1-4; D remains ambiguous. This CDR3 has 13 residues. Germline CDR1 is SGHRS and CDR2 is YFSETQ. The germline V and J ends were trimmed by 5 bases and 0 bases, with 5 bases remaining between them. The CDR3 sequence: CASRKATNEKLFF. In nucleotides, the CDR3 is TGCGCCAGCAGAAAGGCAACTAATGAAAAACTGTTTTTT.

The V call is TRBV10-3, the J call TRBJ2-7; 10 bases agree with TRBD1. This CDR3 region has 15 residues. V shed 10 bases and J 3 bases; nucleotides not matched to a gene: 12. CDR1 is ENHRY and CDR2 is SYGVKD in the germline V gene. CDR3 sequence reads: CATRPTGQGFYEQYF. CDR3 coding DNA: TGTGCCACCAGGCCCACGGGACAGGGGTTCTACGAGCAGTACTTC.

The chain has TRBV7-2 and TRBJ2-5; TRBD2 matches at 13 bases. The CDR3 has 16 amino acids. Germline V gene lookup returns CDR1 SGHTA and CDR2 FQGNSA. J lost 4 bases, V lost 5 bases, and 7 bases had no gene match. The CDR3, as DNA: TGTGCCAGCAGCCTACTAGCGGGAGGGCCCCGAGAGACCCAGTACTTC. Protein product: CASSLLAGGPRETQYF.

This clonotype has only a few counts. The V and J genes are TRBV5-6 and TRBJ2-7, with D hard to call. This CDR3 contains 14 residues. The ends were cut back, 5 bases at V and 2 bases at J, with 14 bases in the middle. In germline, CDR1 is SGHDT, CDR2 YYEEEE. The CDR3 protein is CASSTWDFAYEQYF. The CDR3 nucleotides read TGTGCCAGCAGTACCTGGGATTTTGCCTACGAGCAGTACTTC. Together with reference TRBV5-6 and TRBJ2-7, the CDR3 gives the full variable domain: DAGVTQSPTHLIKTRGQQVTLRCSPKSGHDTVSWYQQALGQGPQFIFQYYEEEERQRGNFPDRFSGHQFPNYSSELNVNALLLGDSALYLCASSTWDFAYEQYFGPGTRLTVT.

The rearrangement uses TRBV10-3 and TRBJ2-7, with D maybe TRBD2 (5 bases). CDR3 length: 14 residues. The V and J ends lost 0 bases and 2 bases respectively, with 8 bases between them. The V gene's germline CDR1 is ENHRY and CDR2 SYGVKD. CDR3 loop: CAISESAGAYEQYF. CDR3 nucleotides: TGTGCCATCAGTGAGTCGGCGGGTGCCTACGAGCAGTACTTC.

This clonotype came up a few times. The rearrangement links TRBV7-9 to TRBJ2-1, with D hard to call. CDR3 size: 13 residues. From germline, CDR1 is SEHNR and CDR2 FQNEAQ (reference sequence). Deletions cut 5 bases from V and 6 bases from J, with 11 bases between. CDR3 sequence: CASSPFLSNEQFF. CDR3 DNA sequence: TGTGCCAGCAGCCCGTTTCTGAGCAATGAGCAGTTCTTC.

The chain links TRBV5-1 to TRBJ1-4, with TRBD1 as a possible D gene (6 bases). Germline CDR1 is SGHRS and CDR2 is YFSETQ. The CDR3 totals 14 residues. The V and J ends lost 2 bases and 6 bases respectively, with 11 bases between them. This CDR3 reads CASSLQGVHEKLFF. The CDR3 nucleotides are TGCGCCAGCAGCTTACAGGGTGTCCATGAAAAACTGTTTTTT.

The chain combines TRBV29-1 with TRBJ1-5, with 7 bases aligning to TRBD1. Germline CDR1 is SQVTM and CDR2 is ANQGSEA. With 6 bases clipped from V and 1 base from J, the junction kept 6 bases outside the gene matches. This CDR3 spans 14 amino acids. The CDR3 here is CSVSEGASNQPQHF. The CDR3 DNA reads TGCAGCGTGTCCGAGGGGGCGAGCAATCAGCCCCAGCATTTT.

The chain links TRBV12-3 or TRBV12-4 to TRBJ1-4; D uncertain. Between the trimmed V and J ends, which lost 6 bases and 4 bases, there was a span of 15 bases. The CDR3 length is 15 residues. CDR3 in DNA: TGTGCCAGCAGACAGCGAAACACTTTTAATGAAAAACTGTTTTTT. Its protein product is CASRQRNTFNEKLFF.

This clonotype was counted between two and nine times. The rearrangement joins TRBV9 to TRBJ2-1, with 10 bases fitting TRBD2. The CDR3 runs 15 residues. V lost 6 bases to trimming and J lost 6 bases; unmatched junction nucleotides: 9. Germline V CDR1 and CDR2: SGDLS, YYNGEE. CDR3 in amino acids: CASNPSGSPRNEQFF. CDR3 nucleotide sequence: TGTGCCAGCAACCCTAGCGGGAGTCCACGCAATGAGCAGTTCTTC.

The chain recombines TRBV20-1 with TRBJ2-7, with 7 bases lining up with TRBD1. The CDR3 has 15 amino acids. In germline, CDR1 is DFQATT, CDR2 SNEGSKA (reference sequence). V gave up 6 bases and J gave up 1 base; unmatched junction bases: 12. CDR3 DNA: TGCAGTGCCCCCTCCCGGGACAGCGTTTCCTACGAGCAGTACTTC. It translates to CSAPSRDSVSYEQYF.

The J gene is TRBJ2-5, the V gene TRBV28; possible D gene TRBD2, 6 bases. The CDR3 covers 14 residues. Trimming took off 2 bases at V and 5 bases at J, with 12 bases between the two ends. The germline gives CDR1 MDHEN, CDR2 SYDVKM. CDR3 sequence reads: CASSLPGRVETQYF. Written as DNA, the CDR3 is TGTGCCAGCAGTTTACCCGGGAGAGTCGAGACCCAGTACTTC.

J is TRBJ2-4 and V is TRBV7-9, with D hard to call. Germline assignment: CDR1 SEHNR and CDR2 FQNEAQ (reference sequence). The CDR3 extends over 14 amino acids. V gave up 1 base and J gave up 6 bases, with 10 bases separating them. The CDR3 region is CASSLDVVINIQYF. CDR3 DNA: TGTGCCAGCAGCTTAGACGTTGTGATAAACATTCAGTACTTC. The entire variable domain, with the rest obtained from reference TRBV7-9 and TRBJ2-4, is as follows: DTGVSQNPRHKITKRGQNVTFRCDPISEHNRLYWYRQTLGQGPEFLTYFQNEAQLEKSRLLSDRFSAERPKGSFSTLEIQRTEQGDSAMYLCASSLDVVINIQYFGAGTRLSVL.

On this clonotype: The CDR3 carries no conserved terminal phenylalanine or tryptophan, so it likely arises from a read error. This chain joins TRBV24-1 and TRBJ2-2; D gene ambiguous. V was trimmed by 1 base and J by 6 bases, leaving 5 bases between them. Per germline, CDR1 KGHDR and CDR2 SFDVKD. This CDR3 spans 13 amino acids. The CDR3 protein is CATSDFLAGELFS. CDR3 bases: TGTGCCACCAGTGATTTCCTTGCCGGGGAGCTGTTTTCT.

This clonotype was counted only a few times. This chain uses TRBV2 with TRBJ2-1, with D hard to call. The CDR3 is 16 amino acids. Deletions cut 4 bases from V and 1 base from J, with 14 bases between. The germline V gene encodes CDR1 SNHLY and CDR2 FYNNEI. CDR3 sequence: CASSASAERSYNEQFF. The CDR3 bases are TGTGCCAGCAGTGCCTCGGCTGAGAGGTCCTACAATGAGCAGTTCTTC.